The text below deals with one T cell receptor (beta chain). The antigen remains undetermined. These data are taken from a study of shared clonotypes between healthy human individuals. In the study overall: A couple of women and a few men aged 18 to 49 made up the donors. Three plates each covered CD4 naive and memory; CD8 naive two, CD8 memory one. Study-wide findings and caveats: The authors expected sequencing depth to affect clonotype sharing among donors.

Naive CD8 cells were CD45RO-negative, positively selected for CCR7, excluding terminally differentiated effector memory CD45RA+ cells. Assay: immunoSEQ multiplex PCR; the TCRdb copy retains only in-frame clones and omits some. The sample shows more than 2 million clones, around 95% of them seen only once. Germline lookup yields CDR1 MNHEY and CDR2 SMNVEV (reference sequence). The CDR3 length is 17 residues. V dropped 3 bases and J dropped 0 bases, with 12 bases sitting between them. The source is a man between 18 and 29 years old in good health. Some clones in this sample may be carry-over from other donors' samples. Specimen: naive CD8+ T cells from PBMCs. The genes are TRBV27 and TRBJ2-6; D may be TRBD2 (5 bases). The CDR3 sequence is CASSFLRSGSGANVLTF. Written as DNA, the CDR3 is TGTGCCAGCAGTTTTTTGCGAAGCGGCTCTGGGGCCAACGTCCTGACTTTC.